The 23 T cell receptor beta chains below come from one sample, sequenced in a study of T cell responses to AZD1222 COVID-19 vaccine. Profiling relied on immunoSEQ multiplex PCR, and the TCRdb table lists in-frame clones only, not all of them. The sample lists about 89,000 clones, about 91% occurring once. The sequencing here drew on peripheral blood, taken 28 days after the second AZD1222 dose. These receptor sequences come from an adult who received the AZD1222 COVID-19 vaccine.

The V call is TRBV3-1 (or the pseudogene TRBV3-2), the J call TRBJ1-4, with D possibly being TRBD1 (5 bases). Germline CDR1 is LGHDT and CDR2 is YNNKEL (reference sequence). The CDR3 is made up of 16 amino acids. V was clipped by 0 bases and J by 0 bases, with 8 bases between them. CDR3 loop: CASSQDTGATNEKLFF. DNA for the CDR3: TGTGCCAGCAGCCAAGATACAGGAGCAACTAATGAAAAACTGTTTTTT.

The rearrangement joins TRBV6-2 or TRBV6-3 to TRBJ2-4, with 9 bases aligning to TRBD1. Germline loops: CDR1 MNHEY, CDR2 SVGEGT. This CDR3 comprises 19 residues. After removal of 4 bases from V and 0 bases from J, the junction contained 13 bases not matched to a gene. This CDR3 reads CASSSRGTGFKLAKNIQYF. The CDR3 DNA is TGTGCCAGCAGTTCCCGGGGGACAGGGTTCAAATTAGCCAAAAACATTCAGTACTTC.

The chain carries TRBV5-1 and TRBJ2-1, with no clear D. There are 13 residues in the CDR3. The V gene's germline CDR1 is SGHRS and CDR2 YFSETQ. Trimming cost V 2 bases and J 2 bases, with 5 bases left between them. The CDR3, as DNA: TGCGCCAGCAGCTTACCACCCTACAATGAGCAGTTCTTC. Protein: CASSLPPYNEQFF.

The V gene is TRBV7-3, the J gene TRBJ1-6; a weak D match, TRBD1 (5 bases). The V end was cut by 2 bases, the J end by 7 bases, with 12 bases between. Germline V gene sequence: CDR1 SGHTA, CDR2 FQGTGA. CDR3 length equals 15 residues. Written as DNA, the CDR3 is TGTGCCAGCAGCTTAGGCCCAGGGAAAAATTCACCCCTCCACTTT. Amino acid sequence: CASSLGPGKNSPLHF.

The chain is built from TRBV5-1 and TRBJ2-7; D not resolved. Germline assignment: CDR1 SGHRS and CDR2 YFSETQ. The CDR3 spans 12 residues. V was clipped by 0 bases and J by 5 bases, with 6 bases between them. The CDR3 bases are TGCGCCAGCAGCTTGGCCGATGACGAGCAGTACTTC. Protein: CASSLADDEQYF.

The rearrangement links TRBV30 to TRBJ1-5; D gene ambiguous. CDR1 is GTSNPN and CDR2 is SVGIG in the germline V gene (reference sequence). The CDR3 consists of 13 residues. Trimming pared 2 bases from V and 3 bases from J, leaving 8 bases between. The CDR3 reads CAWSMSDNQPQHF. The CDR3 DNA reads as TGTGCCTGGAGTATGTCAGACAATCAGCCCCAGCATTTT.

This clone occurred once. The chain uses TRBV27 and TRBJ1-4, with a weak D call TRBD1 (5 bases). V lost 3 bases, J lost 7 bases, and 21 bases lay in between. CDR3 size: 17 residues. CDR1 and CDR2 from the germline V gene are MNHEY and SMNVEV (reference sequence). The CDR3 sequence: CASSLMGGFGGGEKLFF. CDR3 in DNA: TGTGCCAGCAGTTTGATGGGCGGATTCGGGGGTGGTGAAAAACTGTTTTTT.

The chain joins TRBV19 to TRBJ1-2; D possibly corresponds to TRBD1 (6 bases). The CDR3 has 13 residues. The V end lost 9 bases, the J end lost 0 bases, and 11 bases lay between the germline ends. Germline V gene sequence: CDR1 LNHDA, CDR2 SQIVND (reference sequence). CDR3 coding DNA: TGTGCCAGCCAGGACAGCCCTAACTATGGCTACACCTTC. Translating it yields CASQDSPNYGYTF.

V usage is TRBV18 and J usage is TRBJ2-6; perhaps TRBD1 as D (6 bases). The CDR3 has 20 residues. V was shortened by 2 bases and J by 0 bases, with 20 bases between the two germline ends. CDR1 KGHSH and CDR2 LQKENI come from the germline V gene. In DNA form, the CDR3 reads TGTGCCAGCTCACCATACCCAGGGGTCGCCTCCCTCTCTGGGGCCAACGTCCTGACTTTC. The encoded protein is CASSPYPGVASLSGANVLTF.

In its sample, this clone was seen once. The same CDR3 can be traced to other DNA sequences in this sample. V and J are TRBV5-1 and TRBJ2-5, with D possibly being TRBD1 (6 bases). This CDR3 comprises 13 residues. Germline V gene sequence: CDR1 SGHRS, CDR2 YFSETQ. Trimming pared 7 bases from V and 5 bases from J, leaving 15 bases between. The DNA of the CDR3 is TGCGCCAGCCAGGGGCAGCAGGGTGAGACCCAGTACTTC. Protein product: CASQGQQGETQYF.

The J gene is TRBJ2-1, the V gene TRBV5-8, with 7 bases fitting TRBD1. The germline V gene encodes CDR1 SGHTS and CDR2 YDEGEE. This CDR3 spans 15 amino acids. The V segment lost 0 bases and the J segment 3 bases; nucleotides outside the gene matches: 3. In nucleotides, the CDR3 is TGTGCCAGCAGCTTGGGACAGGGCGGCTACAATGAGCAGTTCTTC. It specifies CASSLGQGGYNEQFF.

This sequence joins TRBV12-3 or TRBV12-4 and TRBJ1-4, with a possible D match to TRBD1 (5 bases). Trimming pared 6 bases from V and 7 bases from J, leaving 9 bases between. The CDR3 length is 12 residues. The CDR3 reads CASRSGAEKLFF. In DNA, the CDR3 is TGTGCCAGCAGGAGCGGGGCTGAAAAACTGTTTTTT.

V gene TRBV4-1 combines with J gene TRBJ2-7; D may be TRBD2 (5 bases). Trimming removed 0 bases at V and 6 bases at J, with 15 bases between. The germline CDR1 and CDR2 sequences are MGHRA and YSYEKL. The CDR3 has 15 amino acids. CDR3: CASSQERGIVSEQYF. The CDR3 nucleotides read TGCGCCAGCAGCCAAGAACGGGGAATTGTCTCCGAGCAGTACTTC.

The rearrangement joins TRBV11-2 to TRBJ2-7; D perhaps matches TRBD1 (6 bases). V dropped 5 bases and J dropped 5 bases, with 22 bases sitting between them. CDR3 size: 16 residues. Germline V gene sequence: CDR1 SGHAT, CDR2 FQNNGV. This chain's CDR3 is CASSLTGSTPWDEQYF. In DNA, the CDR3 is TGTGCCAGCAGCCTGACAGGATCCACCCCTTGGGACGAGCAGTACTTC. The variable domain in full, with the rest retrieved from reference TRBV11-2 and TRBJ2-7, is EAGVAQSPRYKIIEKRQSVAFWCNPISGHATLYWYQQILGQGPKLLIQFQNNGVVDDSQLPKDRFSAERLKGVDSTLKIQPAKLEDSAVYLCASSLTGSTPWDEQYFGPGTRLTVT.

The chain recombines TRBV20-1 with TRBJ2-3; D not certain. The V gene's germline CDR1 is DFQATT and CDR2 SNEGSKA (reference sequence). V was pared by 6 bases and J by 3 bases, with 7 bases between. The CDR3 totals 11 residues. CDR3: CSAHQTDTQYF. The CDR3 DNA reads TGCAGTGCCCATCAAACAGATACGCAGTATTTT.

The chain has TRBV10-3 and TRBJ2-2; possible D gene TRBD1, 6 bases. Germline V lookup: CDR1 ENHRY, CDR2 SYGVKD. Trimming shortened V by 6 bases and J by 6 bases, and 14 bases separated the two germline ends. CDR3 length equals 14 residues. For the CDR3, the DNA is TGTGCCATCAGGAGGACAGTTGACGCCGGGGAGCTGTTTTTT. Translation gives CAIRRTVDAGELFF.

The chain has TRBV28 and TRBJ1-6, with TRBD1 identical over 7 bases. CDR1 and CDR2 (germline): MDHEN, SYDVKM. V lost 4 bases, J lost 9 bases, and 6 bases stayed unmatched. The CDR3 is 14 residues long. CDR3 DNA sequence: TGTGCCAGCAGTTGGGCAGGGGGGGGTTCACCCCTCCACTTT. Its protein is CASSWAGGGSPLHF. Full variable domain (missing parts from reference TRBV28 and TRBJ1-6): DVKVTQSSRYLVKRTGEKVFLECVQDMDHENMFWYRQDPGLGLRLIYFSYDVKMKEKGDIPEGYSVSREKKERFSLILESASTNQTSMYLCASSWAGGGSPLHFGNGTRLTVT.

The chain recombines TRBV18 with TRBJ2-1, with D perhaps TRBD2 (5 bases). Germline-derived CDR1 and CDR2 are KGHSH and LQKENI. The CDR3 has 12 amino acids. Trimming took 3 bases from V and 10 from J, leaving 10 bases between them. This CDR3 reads CASSPGEREQFF. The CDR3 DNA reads TGTGCCAGCTCACCCGGGGAACGCGAGCAGTTCTTC.

The CDR3 is CASTGQGMNTGELFF. CDR3 DNA sequence: TGTGCCAGCACCGGACAGGGTATGAACACCGGGGAGCTGTTTTTT. The V gene is TRBV11-2, the J gene TRBJ2-2, with 8 bases lining up with TRBD1. Germline loops: CDR1 SGHAT, CDR2 FQNNGV. V trimming: 7 bases; J trimming: 1 base; junction bases outside the gene matches: 5. The CDR3 consists of 15 residues. The whole variable domain, remainder taken from reference TRBV11-2 and TRBJ2-2, is EAGVAQSPRYKIIEKRQSVAFWCNPISGHATLYWYQQILGQGPKLLIQFQNNGVVDDSQLPKDRFSAERLKGVDSTLKIQPAKLEDSAVYLCASTGQGMNTGELFFGEGSRLTVL.

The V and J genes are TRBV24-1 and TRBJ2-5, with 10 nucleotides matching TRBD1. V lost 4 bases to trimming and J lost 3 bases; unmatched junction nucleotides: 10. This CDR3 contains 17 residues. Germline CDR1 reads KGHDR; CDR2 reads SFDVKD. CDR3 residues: CATSDPGQGFKKETQYF. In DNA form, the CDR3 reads TGTGCCACCAGTGACCCGGGACAGGGGTTTAAGAAAGAGACCCAGTACTTC.

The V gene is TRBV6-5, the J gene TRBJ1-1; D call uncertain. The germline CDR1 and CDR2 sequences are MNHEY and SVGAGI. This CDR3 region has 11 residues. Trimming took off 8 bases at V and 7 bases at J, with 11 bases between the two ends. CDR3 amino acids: CASLLFSEAFF. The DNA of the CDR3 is TGTGCCAGCCTTCTATTTAGTGAAGCTTTCTTT.

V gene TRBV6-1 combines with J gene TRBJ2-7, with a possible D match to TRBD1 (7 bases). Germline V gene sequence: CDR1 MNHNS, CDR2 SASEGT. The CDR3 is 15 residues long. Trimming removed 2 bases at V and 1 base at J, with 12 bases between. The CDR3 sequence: CASSEQGEDSYEQYF. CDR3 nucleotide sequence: TGTGCCAGCAGTGAACAGGGGGAGGATTCCTACGAGCAGTACTTC.

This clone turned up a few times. For the CDR3, the DNA is TGTGCCAGCAGGAAAAGTCAGGCCGGGGAGCTGTTTTTT. Protein: CASRKSQAGELFF. The chain joins TRBV9 to TRBJ2-2, with unresolved D. Between the trimmed V and J ends, which lost 5 bases and 6 bases, there was a span of 11 bases. The length of the CDR3 is 13 residues. Germline V lookup: CDR1 SGDLS, CDR2 YYNGEE.